This TCR beta chain was captured by sequencing in a study of T cell repertoires in cytomegalovirus infection. On this clonotype: Its antigen is as yet unknown.

Trimming at V came to 0 bases and at J to 5 bases, leaving 9 bases not matched to a gene. Germline CDR1 and CDR2: LGHNT and FRNRAP. CDR3 length: 17 amino acids. One entry per CDR3 protein, called by TCRdb with MiXCR from the reads. Of roughly 920,000 distinct CDR3 sequences detected, 25% to 40% appear once; the ten largest clones hold about an eighth. The sample was cultured CD8+ T cells from PBMCs, taken from culture after CMV antigen stimulation. The chain uses TRBV12-5 and TRBJ1-5; 8 bases align to TRBD1. This sequence was found in a human donor in good health (CMV status not recorded). Some clones in this sample may be carry-over from other donors' samples. The CDR3 sequence: CASGLVTGTGEDQPQHF. CDR3 coding DNA: TGTGCTAGTGGTTTGGTTACCGGGACAGGAGAGGATCAGCCCCAGCATTTT.